Sequencing of this T cell receptor beta chain was carried out in a study of T cells after yellow fever vaccination. This clonotype has just a few counts. TCRdb re-derived calls from the 5' RACE reads in MiXCR, one entry per CDR3 protein. This table has roughly 520,000 distinct CDR3 sequences, just over 20% appearing once. The germline gives CDR1 SGHRS, CDR2 YFSETQ. V was shortened by 4 bases and J by 8 bases, with 11 bases between the two germline ends. This CDR3 comprises 12 residues. The clonotype comes from a man between 18 and 35 years old who received the YFV17D yellow fever vaccine. The sequencing used PBMCs, collected about 21 days after the first yellow fever vaccination. The chain uses TRBV5-1 and TRBJ2-3, with D hard to call. The CDR3 protein is CASSGSWTTQYF. The CDR3 DNA sequence: TGCGCCAGCAGCGGCAGTTGGACTACGCAGTATTTT.